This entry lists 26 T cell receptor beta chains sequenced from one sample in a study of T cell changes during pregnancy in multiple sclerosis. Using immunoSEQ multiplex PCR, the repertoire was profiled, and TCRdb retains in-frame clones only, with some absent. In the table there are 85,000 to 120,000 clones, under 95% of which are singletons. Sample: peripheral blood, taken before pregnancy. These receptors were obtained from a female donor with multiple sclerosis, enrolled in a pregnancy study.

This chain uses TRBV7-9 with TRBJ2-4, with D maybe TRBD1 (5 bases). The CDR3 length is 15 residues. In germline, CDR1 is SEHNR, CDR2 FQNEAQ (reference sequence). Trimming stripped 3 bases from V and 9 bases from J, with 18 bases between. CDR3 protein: CASSLTNRAQGIQYF. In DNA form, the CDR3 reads TGTGCCAGCAGCTTGACGAACAGAGCCCAGGGCATTCAGTACTTC.

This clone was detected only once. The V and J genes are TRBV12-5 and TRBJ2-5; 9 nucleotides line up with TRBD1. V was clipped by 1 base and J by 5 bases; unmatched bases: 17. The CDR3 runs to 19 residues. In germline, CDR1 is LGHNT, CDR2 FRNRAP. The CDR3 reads CASGLAPGTGRGPHETQYF. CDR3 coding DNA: TGTGCTAGTGGTTTGGCCCCCGGGACAGGGAGAGGACCCCATGAGACCCAGTACTTC.

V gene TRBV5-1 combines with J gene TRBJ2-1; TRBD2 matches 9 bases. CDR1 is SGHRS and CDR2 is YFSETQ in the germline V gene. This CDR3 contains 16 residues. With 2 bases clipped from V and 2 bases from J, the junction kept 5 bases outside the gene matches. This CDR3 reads CASSFGLAPTYNEQFF. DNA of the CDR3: TGCGCCAGCAGCTTCGGACTAGCGCCAACCTACAATGAGCAGTTCTTC.

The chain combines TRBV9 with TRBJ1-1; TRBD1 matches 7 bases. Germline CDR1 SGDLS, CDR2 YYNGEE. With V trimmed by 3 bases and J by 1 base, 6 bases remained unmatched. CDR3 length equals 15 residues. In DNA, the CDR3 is TGTGCCAGCAGCGCCTTCAGGGGGTCGAACACTGAAGCTTTCTTT. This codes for CASSAFRGSNTEAFF.

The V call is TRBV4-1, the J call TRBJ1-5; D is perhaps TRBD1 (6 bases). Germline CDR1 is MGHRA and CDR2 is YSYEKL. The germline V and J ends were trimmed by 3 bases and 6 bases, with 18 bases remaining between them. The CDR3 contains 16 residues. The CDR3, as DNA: TGCGCCAGCAGCCAGGGAAACAGGGTTACGAGTCAGCCCCAGCATTTT. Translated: CASSQGNRVTSQPQHF.

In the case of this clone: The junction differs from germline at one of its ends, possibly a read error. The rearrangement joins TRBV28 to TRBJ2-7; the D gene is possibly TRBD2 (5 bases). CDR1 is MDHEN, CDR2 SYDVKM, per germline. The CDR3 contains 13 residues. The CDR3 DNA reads TGTGCCAGCAGTCCCGGAACTTGGCGGGCCAAAGTCTTC. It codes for CASSPGTWRAKVF. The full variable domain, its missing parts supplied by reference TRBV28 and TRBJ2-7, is DVKVTQSSRYLVKRTGEKVFLECVQDMDHENMFWYRQDPGLGLRLIYFSYDVKMKEKGDIPEGYSVSREKKERFSLILESASTNQTSMYLCASSPGTWRAKVFGPGTRLTVT.

The CDR3, as DNA: TGTGCCAGCAGCTTGCGGAGGGAGCGGGATGAGCAGTTCTTC. It is translated as CASSLRRERDEQFF. The V gene is TRBV5-4, the J gene TRBJ2-1, with D perhaps TRBD2 (6 bases). Deletions cut 1 base from V and 8 bases from J, with 13 bases between. The germline V gene encodes CDR1 SGHNT and CDR2 YYREEE (reference sequence). The CDR3 totals 14 residues.

The CDR3 is CASSIGEVSGYTF. The CDR3 DNA is TGTGCCAGTAGTATAGGGGAGGTTTCTGGCTACACCTTC. The chain employs TRBV19 and TRBJ1-2; D is undetermined. Germline CDR1 and CDR2: LNHDA and SQIVND (reference sequence). The CDR3 loop spans 13 amino acids. The V and J ends lost 1 base and 7 bases respectively, with 10 bases between them. Based on the CDR3 plus reference TRBV19 and TRBJ1-2, the full variable domain is DGGITQSPKYLFRKEGQNVTLSCEQNLNHDAMYWYRQDPGQGLRLIYYSQIVNDFQKGDIAEGYSVSREKKESFPLTVTSAQKNPTAFYLCASSIGEVSGYTFGSGTRLTVV.

DNA of the CDR3: TGTGCCAGCAGAGGACAGGGAAGCAATCAGCCCCAGCATTTT. Protein: CASRGQGSNQPQHF. The chain recombines TRBV6-1 with TRBJ1-5; 8 bases are shared with TRBD1. The CDR3 sequence is 14 residues long. Germline trimming cut 6 bases from V and 1 base from J; bases unmatched to any gene: 2. Germline V gives CDR1 MNHNS, CDR2 SASEGT.

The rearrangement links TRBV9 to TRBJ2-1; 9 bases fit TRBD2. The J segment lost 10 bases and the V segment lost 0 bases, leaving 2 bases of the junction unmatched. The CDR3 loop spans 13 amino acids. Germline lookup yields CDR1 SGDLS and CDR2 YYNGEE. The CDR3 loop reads CASSVGGGAEQFF. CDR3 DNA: TGTGCCAGCAGCGTAGGCGGGGGGGCGGAGCAGTTCTTC.

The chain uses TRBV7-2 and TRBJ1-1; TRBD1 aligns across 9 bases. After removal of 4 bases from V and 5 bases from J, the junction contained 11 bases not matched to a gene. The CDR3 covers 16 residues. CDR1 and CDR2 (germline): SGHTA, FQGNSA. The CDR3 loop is CASSWGQGFSSTEAFF. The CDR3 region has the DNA TGTGCCAGCAGCTGGGGACAGGGTTTCTCTTCAACTGAAGCTTTCTTT.

The CDR3 nucleotides read TGTGCCATCAGTGCTGACAGGAGTTCTAATGAAAAACTGTTTTTT. The encoded protein is CAISADRSSNEKLFF. The chain combines TRBV10-3 with TRBJ1-4; possibly TRBD1 for D (6 bases). This CDR3 contains 15 residues. The germline V gene has CDR1 ENHRY and CDR2 SYGVKD. V dropped 4 bases and J dropped 3 bases, with 12 bases sitting between them.

For the CDR3, the DNA is TGTGCCAGCTCACCACTTCGGACCGGGACAGGGGAGGGCGAGCAGTACTTC. Protein sequence: CASSPLRTGTGEGEQYF. The genes are TRBV18 and TRBJ2-7; 10 bases map to TRBD1. The CDR3 runs to 17 residues. Germline CDR1 KGHSH, CDR2 LQKENI. V dropped 1 base and J dropped 6; count of bases not matched to a gene: 12.

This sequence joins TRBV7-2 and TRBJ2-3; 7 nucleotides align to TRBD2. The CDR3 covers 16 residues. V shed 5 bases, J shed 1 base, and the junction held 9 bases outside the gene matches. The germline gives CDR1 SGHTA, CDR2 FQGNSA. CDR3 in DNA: TGTGCCAGCAGCCAAAGCCATGGACTAGGCACAGATACGCAGTATTTT. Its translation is CASSQSHGLGTDTQYF.

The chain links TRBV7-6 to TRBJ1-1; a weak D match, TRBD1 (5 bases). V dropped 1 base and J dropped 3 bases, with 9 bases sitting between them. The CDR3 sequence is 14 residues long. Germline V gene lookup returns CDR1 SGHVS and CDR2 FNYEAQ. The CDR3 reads CASSLGARDTEAFF. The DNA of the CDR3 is TGTGCCAGCAGCTTAGGAGCCAGGGACACTGAAGCTTTCTTT.

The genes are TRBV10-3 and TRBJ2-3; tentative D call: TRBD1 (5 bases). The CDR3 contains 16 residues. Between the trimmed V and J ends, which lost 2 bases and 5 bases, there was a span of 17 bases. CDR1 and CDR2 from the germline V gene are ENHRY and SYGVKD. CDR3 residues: CAISEVWQGNGDTQYF. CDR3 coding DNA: TGTGCCATCAGTGAGGTTTGGCAGGGCAATGGAGATACGCAGTATTTT.

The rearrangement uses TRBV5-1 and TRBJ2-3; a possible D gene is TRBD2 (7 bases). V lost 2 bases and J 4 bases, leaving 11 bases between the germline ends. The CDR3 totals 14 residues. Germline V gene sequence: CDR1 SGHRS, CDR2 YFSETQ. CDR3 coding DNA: TGCGCCAGCAGCTTTAAGGGGGGGGCAGATACGCAGTATTTT. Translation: CASSFKGGADTQYF.

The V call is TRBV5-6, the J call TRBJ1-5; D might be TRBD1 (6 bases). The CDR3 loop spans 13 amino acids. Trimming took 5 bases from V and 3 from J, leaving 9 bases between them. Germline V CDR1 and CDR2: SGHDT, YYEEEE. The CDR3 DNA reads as TGTGCCAGCAGTTGGGGGCACAATCAGCCCCAGCATTTT. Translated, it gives CASSWGHNQPQHF.

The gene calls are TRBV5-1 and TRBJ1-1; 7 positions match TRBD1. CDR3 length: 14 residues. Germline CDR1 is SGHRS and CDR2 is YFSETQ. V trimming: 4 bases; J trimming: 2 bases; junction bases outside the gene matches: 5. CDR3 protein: CASSANRGNTEAFF. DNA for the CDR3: TGCGCCAGCAGCGCAAACAGGGGCAACACTGAAGCTTTCTTT.

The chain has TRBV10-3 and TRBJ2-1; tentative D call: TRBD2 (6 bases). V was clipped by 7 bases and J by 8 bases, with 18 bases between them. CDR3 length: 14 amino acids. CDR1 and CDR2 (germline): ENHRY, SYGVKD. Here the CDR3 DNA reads TGTGCCATCACTTCTACGGGGGTTGTCGATGAGCAGTTCTTC. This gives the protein CAITSTGVVDEQFF.

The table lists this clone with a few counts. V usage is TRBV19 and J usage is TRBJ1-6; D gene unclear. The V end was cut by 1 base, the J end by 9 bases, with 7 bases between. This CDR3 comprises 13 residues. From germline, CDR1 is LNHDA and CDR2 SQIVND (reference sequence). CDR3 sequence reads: CASSIGSSSPLHF. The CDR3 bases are TGTGCCAGTAGTATAGGTTCTTCTTCACCCCTCCACTTT. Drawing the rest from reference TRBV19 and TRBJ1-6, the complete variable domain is DGGITQSPKYLFRKEGQNVTLSCEQNLNHDAMYWYRQDPGQGLRLIYYSQIVNDFQKGDIAEGYSVSREKKESFPLTVTSAQKNPTAFYLCASSIGSSSPLHFGNGTRLTVT.

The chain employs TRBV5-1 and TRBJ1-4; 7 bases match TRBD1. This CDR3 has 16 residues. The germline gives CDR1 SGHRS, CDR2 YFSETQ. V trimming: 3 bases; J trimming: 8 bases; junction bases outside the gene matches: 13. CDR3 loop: CASSSSNRGEKEKLFF. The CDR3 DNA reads TGCGCCAGCAGCTCGAGCAACAGGGGAGAGAAGGAAAAACTGTTTTTT.

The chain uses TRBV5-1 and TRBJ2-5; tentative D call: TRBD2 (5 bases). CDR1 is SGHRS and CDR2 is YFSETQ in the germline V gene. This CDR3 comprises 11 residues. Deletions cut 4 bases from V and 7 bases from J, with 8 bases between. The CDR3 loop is CASSARGTQYF. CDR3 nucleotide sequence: TGCGCCAGCAGCGCTCGGGGGACCCAGTACTTC.

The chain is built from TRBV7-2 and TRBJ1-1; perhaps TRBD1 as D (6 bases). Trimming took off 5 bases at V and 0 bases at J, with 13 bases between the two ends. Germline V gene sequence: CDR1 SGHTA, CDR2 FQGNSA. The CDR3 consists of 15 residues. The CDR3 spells CASSKPGQLNTEAFF. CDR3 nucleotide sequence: TGTGCCAGCAGCAAGCCCGGACAGTTGAACACTGAAGCTTTCTTT. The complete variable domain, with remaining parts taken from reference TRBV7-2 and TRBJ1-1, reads GAGVSQSPSNKVTEKGKDVELRCDPISGHTALYWYRQSLGQGLEFLIYFQGNSAPDKSGLPSDRFSAERTGGSVSTLTIQRTQQEDSAVYLCASSKPGQLNTEAFFGQGTRLTVV.

CDR3 region: CASSTSAQVDEQYF. The CDR3 region has the DNA TGTGCCAGCAGCACTAGCGCCCAAGTGGACGAGCAGTACTTC. The chain recombines TRBV5-4 with TRBJ2-7; TRBD2 matches at 7 bases. The CDR3 totals 14 residues. Germline CDR1 SGHNT, CDR2 YYREEE (reference sequence). Trimming took 4 bases from V and 5 from J; bases not matched to a gene: 9. The full variable domain, rest sourced from reference TRBV5-4 and TRBJ2-7, is ETGVTQSPTHLIKTRGQQVTLRCSSQSGHNTVSWYQQALGQGPQFIFQYYREEENGRGNFPPRFSGLQFPNYSSELNVNALELDDSALYLCASSTSAQVDEQYFGPGTRLTVT.

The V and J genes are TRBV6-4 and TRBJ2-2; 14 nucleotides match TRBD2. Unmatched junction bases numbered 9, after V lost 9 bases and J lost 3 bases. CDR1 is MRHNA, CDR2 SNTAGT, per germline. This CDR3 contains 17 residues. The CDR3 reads CARSSGTSGGHTGELFF. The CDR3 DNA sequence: TGTGCCAGGTCATCCGGGACTAGCGGGGGACACACCGGGGAGCTGTTTTTT.